These 20 T cell receptor beta chains were all obtained from the same sample, sequenced in a study of T cell responses to AZD1222 COVID-19 vaccine (TCRdb year 2021). The sample's time point label, in plain terms: baseline before first vaccination. The receptor library was made with the immunoSEQ multiplex PCR assay. TCRdb obtained this table from immuneACCESS and retained in-frame rearrangements with V and J assigned. These tables miss some clones; where compared with another copy, unresolved V genes account for less than half of the shortfall, and the remainder is unexplained. This sample comprises 100,000 to 150,000 clones, approximately 90% of them detected only once. Approximately 4% of the sample goes to the ten largest clones. The source material was peripheral blood, sampled on day 0 of AZD1222 vaccination. These receptors were taken from an adult in good health.

The J gene is TRBJ2-1, the V gene TRBV11-1, with 12 bases fitting TRBD2. The CDR3 length is 15 residues. Germline-derived CDR1 and CDR2 are SGHAT and FQDESV (reference sequence). After removal of 5 bases from V and 8 bases from J, the junction contained 7 bases not matched to a gene. This CDR3 reads CASSLGTSGSHEQFF. The CDR3 coding sequence is TGTGCCAGCAGCCTTGGGACTAGCGGGTCCCATGAGCAGTTCTTC.

This chain links TRBV6-2 or TRBV6-3 with TRBJ1-5; tentative D call: TRBD1 (6 bases). The V and J ends lost 2 bases and 4 bases respectively, with 9 bases between them. This CDR3 is 14 amino acids long. Germline V gene sequence: CDR1 MNHEY, CDR2 SVGEGT. The CDR3 nucleotides read TGTGCCAGCAGTTACGCGAGGGGGAATCAGCCCCAGCATTTT. Translating it yields CASSYARGNQPQHF.

V gene TRBV11-3 combines with J gene TRBJ2-1; 11 bases line up with TRBD2. The CDR3 length is 15 residues. The J segment lost 6 bases and the V segment lost 1 base, leaving 2 bases of the junction unmatched. From germline, CDR1 is SGHNT and CDR2 YENEEA. Written as DNA, the CDR3 is TGTGCCAGCAGCTTAGGTGGACTAGCGGGCAATGAGCAGTTCTTC. It codes for CASSLGGLAGNEQFF.

V and J are TRBV11-2 and TRBJ2-5; D remains unclear. CDR3 length equals 16 residues. Trimming removed 5 bases at V and 0 bases at J, with 16 bases between. Germline CDR1 SGHAT, CDR2 FQNNGV. CDR3 coding DNA: TGTGCCAGCAGCCCCTCCCTAGTCCCGTACCAAGAGACCCAGTACTTC. It yields the protein CASSPSLVPYQETQYF.

The V and J genes are TRBV24-1 and TRBJ2-1; D is possibly TRBD1 (5 bases). V was trimmed by 5 bases and J by 4 bases, leaving 26 bases between them. Germline values: CDR1 KGHDR, CDR2 SFDVKD. The CDR3 consists of 19 residues. The CDR3 coding sequence is TGTGCCACCAGTGCCGTAGGTGGGTCAGGACACCTTATTTACAATGAGCAGTTCTTC. It yields the protein CATSAVGGSGHLIYNEQFF.

The chain combines TRBV2 with TRBJ2-7; 11 bases map to TRBD1. Germline values: CDR1 SNHLY, CDR2 FYNNEI. V was clipped by 7 bases and J by 4 bases; unmatched bases: 3. The CDR3 has 13 amino acids. The CDR3 coding sequence is TGTGCCAGCACCCGGGACAGGGGGTACGAGCAGTACTTC. Protein: CASTRDRGYEQYF.

This clone was detected once. V and J are TRBV30 and TRBJ1-2; D unresolved. In germline, CDR1 is GTSNPN, CDR2 SVGIG (reference sequence). The CDR3 extends over 13 amino acids. Trimming stripped 3 bases from V and 3 bases from J, with 11 bases between. CDR3 nucleotide sequence: TGTGCCTGGAGGCTAAGTGCGGACTATGGCTACACCTTC. This translates into CAWRLSADYGYTF.

The chain recombines TRBV5-1 with TRBJ2-1; 7 bases match TRBD2. The germline gives CDR1 SGHRS, CDR2 YFSETQ. CDR3 size: 17 residues. Trimming cost V 2 bases and J 0 bases; bases outside gene matches: 8. Here the CDR3 DNA reads TGCGCCAGCAGCTTCCGGGCTAGCGGTAGCTCCTACAATGAGCAGTTCTTC. Its protein product is CASSFRASGSSYNEQFF.

This chain connects TRBV27 to TRBJ1-2; no clear D gene. Germline CDR1 reads MNHEY; CDR2 reads SMNVEV (reference sequence). Trimming removed 5 bases at V and 8 bases at J, with 15 bases between. CDR3 length: 13 amino acids. This chain's CDR3 is CASSTINRQGYTF. The CDR3 DNA sequence: TGTGCCAGCAGTACTATCAATCGTCAGGGCTACACCTTC.

The chain uses TRBV2 and TRBJ2-7, with 7 bases identical to TRBD1. J gave up 0 bases and V 8 bases, and 10 bases lay outside the gene matches. The germline V gene encodes CDR1 SNHLY and CDR2 FYNNEI. There are 15 residues in the CDR3. The CDR3 sequence: CASYSRDRNSYEQYF. CDR3 bases: TGTGCCAGCTACTCCCGGGACAGAAACTCCTACGAGCAGTACTTC.

The chain links TRBV11-3 to TRBJ2-6; D may match TRBD1 or TRBD2 (5 bases each). Trimming shortened V by 0 bases and J by 0 bases, and 15 bases separated the two germline ends. This CDR3 comprises 19 residues. Germline CDR1 is SGHNT and CDR2 is YENEEA. The CDR3 region has the DNA TGTGCCAGCAGCTTAGATCAAGCAGGGAGCGTCTCTGGGGCCAACGTCCTGACTTTC. Translated, it gives CASSLDQAGSVSGANVLTF.

CDR3 amino acids: CASRDREDQPQHF. The DNA for the CDR3 is TGTGCCAGCCGGGACAGGGAGGATCAGCCCCAGCATTTT. J is TRBJ1-5 and V is TRBV12-3 or TRBV12-4; 9 bases are a match to TRBD1. V shed 8 bases, J shed 5 bases, and the junction held 4 bases outside the gene matches. This CDR3 has 13 amino acids.

J is TRBJ2-5 and V is TRBV7-3, with 9 bases matching TRBD2. CDR1 is SGHTA and CDR2 is FQGTGA in the germline V gene. This CDR3 is 13 amino acids long. Trimming took 5 bases from V and 8 from J; bases not matched to a gene: 6. The CDR3 DNA reads TGTGCCAGCAGCCCCGCGGGGGGGGGAACCCAGTACTTC. It is translated as CASSPAGGGTQYF. Full variable domain (outside the CDR3, taken from reference TRBV7-3 and TRBJ2-5): GAGVSQTPSNKVTEKGKYVELRCDPISGHTALYWYRQSLGQGPEFLIYFQGTGAADDSGLPNDRFFAVRPEGSVSTLKIQRTERGDSAVYLCASSPAGGGTQYFGPGTRLLVL.

The chain couples TRBV11-2 to TRBJ2-5; 7 nucleotides agree with TRBD2. Looked up from germline, CDR1 is SGHAT and CDR2 is FQNNGV. The CDR3 extends over 15 amino acids. V dropped 6 bases and J dropped 1; count of bases not matched to a gene: 8. The CDR3 DNA reads as TGTGCCAGCAGTCAACAACCTAGCGGCCAAGAGACCCAGTACTTC. The encoded protein is CASSQQPSGQETQYF.

V and J are TRBV7-8 and TRBJ2-2; D is perhaps TRBD2 (6 bases). Trimming removed 5 bases from V and 6 bases from J, with 10 bases in between. From germline, CDR1 is SGHVS and CDR2 FQNEAQ. The CDR3 runs to 13 residues. CDR3 DNA: TGTGCCAGCAGCGATGGGACTGCCGGGGAGCTGTTTTTT. Translated, it gives CASSDGTAGELFF.

This sequence joins TRBV7-2 and TRBJ1-2; D is unresolved. This CDR3 region has 14 residues. The V and J ends lost 5 bases and 2 bases respectively, with 12 bases between them. CDR1 and CDR2 (germline): SGHTA, FQGNSA. CDR3 sequence: CASSRDRQNYGYTF. CDR3 bases: TGTGCCAGCAGCCGGGATAGGCAGAACTATGGCTACACCTTC. Filled out from reference TRBV7-2 and TRBJ1-2, the complete variable domain reads GAGVSQSPSNKVTEKGKDVELRCDPISGHTALYWYRQSLGQGLEFLIYFQGNSAPDKSGLPSDRFSAERTGGSVSTLTIQRTQQEDSAVYLCASSRDRQNYGYTFGSGTRLTVV.

V is TRBV29-1 and J is TRBJ1-4, with a weak D call TRBD1 (6 bases). Germline CDR1 is SQVTM and CDR2 is ANQGSEA. The V end lost 7 bases, the J end lost 4 bases, and 10 bases lay between the germline ends. The CDR3 totals 12 residues. CDR3 loop: CSATDSNEKLFF. The CDR3 DNA reads as TGCAGCGCGACGGACAGTAATGAAAAACTGTTTTTT.

The chain combines TRBV20-1 with TRBJ2-3; no definite D call. In germline, CDR1 is DFQATT, CDR2 SNEGSKA (reference sequence). The CDR3 contains 11 residues. The DNA for the CDR3 is TGCAGCGGATACTCGGCAGATACGCAGTATTTT. It is translated as CSGYSADTQYF.

The chain combines TRBV7-8 with TRBJ2-1; weak D call: TRBD2 (5 bases). The germline CDR1 and CDR2 sequences are SGHVS and FQNEAQ. With 5 bases removed from V and 4 bases from J, the gap between germline ends came to 15 bases. The CDR3 is 15 residues long. In DNA form, the CDR3 reads TGTGCCAGCAGCCCTTTCGGGCGGGTGTACAATGAGCAGTTCTTC. This codes for CASSPFGRVYNEQFF.

This sequence joins TRBV7-3 and TRBJ1-2; D remains ambiguous. CDR3 length: 15 residues. Germline-derived CDR1 and CDR2 are SGHTA and FQGTGA. The V gene lost 1 base and the J gene lost 6 bases, with 15 bases spanning the gap. The CDR3, as DNA: TGTGCCAGCAGCTTAAATGGCGGGGTTGAGAATGGCTACACCTTC. Amino acids: CASSLNGGVENGYTF.